Listed here are 14 T cell receptor beta chains from one sample, sequenced in a study of T-cell reconstitution after alpha-beta-depleted transplantation in children. During its preparation, the TCRbeta library received unique molecular identifiers. TCRdb independently ran MiXCR on the PCR reads; one entry per CDR3 protein. The sample shows approximately 630,000 distinct CDR3 sequences, 10% to 15% of them seen only once. This material consisted of PBMCs, taken before TCRalphabeta/CD19-depleted stem cell transplant. These receptors all stem from a girl aged 2-10 years with congenital amegakaryocytic thrombocytopenia, due to receive a stem cell transplant.

This clonotype was detected a few times. The chain combines TRBV5-1 with TRBJ2-7; D remains unclear. The germline gives CDR1 SGHRS, CDR2 YFSETQ. Trimming took 0 bases from V and 2 from J, leaving 15 bases between them. This CDR3 comprises 16 residues. The CDR3: CASSLVPPPGTYEQYF. CDR3 nucleotide sequence: TGCGCCAGCAGCTTGGTTCCCCCGCCTGGCACCTACGAGCAGTACTTC.

The J gene is TRBJ2-5, the V gene TRBV28, with TRBD1 as a possible D gene (6 bases). Trimming left V 6 bases short and J 5 bases short, with 16 bases between. There are 14 residues in the CDR3. CDR1 is MDHEN and CDR2 is SYDVKM in the germline V gene. As DNA, the CDR3 is TGTGCCAGCAGGTCGACAGGCCCGGGGGAGACCCAGTACTTC. This encodes CASRSTGPGETQYF.

The gene calls are TRBV27 and TRBJ2-1, with 8 bases matching TRBD2. Germline CDR1 reads MNHEY; CDR2 reads SMNVEV (reference sequence). This CDR3 has 16 residues. V was clipped by 2 bases and J by 4 bases; unmatched bases: 7. CDR3 in amino acids: CASSLRGLVGYNEQFF. Here the CDR3 DNA reads TGTGCCAGCAGTTTACGGGGACTAGTAGGGTACAATGAGCAGTTCTTC.

The gene calls are TRBV7-2 and TRBJ2-1; D not certain. The V gene's germline CDR1 is SGHTA and CDR2 FQGNSA. CDR3 length: 16 residues. Trimming shortened V by 1 base and J by 8 bases, and 18 bases separated the two germline ends. The CDR3 DNA sequence: TGTGCCAGCAGCTTAGTACACCTTCGACTCGACGATGAGCAGTTCTTC. Residues: CASSLVHLRLDDEQFF.

At least ten counts were recorded for this clonotype. This chain uses TRBV20-1 with TRBJ2-7, with D perhaps TRBD1 or TRBD2 (5 bases each). Germline lookup yields CDR1 DFQATT and CDR2 SNEGSKA (reference sequence). This CDR3 is 14 amino acids long. V lost 6 bases to trimming and J lost 3 bases, with 18 bases between them. The CDR3 loop is CSATRDGIFYEQYF. As DNA, the CDR3 is TGCAGTGCAACCCGGGACGGAATATTCTACGAGCAGTACTTC.

The gene calls are TRBV3-1 and TRBJ1-2; a possible D gene is TRBD1 (5 bases). Trimming pared 1 base from V and 4 bases from J, leaving 7 bases between. Germline lookup yields CDR1 LGHDT and CDR2 YNNKEL (reference sequence). CDR3 length: 13 amino acids. CDR3: CASSQGDGYGYTF. CDR3 nucleotide sequence: TGTGCCAGCAGCCAAGGGGACGGCTATGGCTACACCTTC.

The V and J genes are TRBV6-1 and TRBJ2-7; 11 bases map to TRBD1. V shed 6 bases, J shed 11 bases, and the junction held 15 bases outside the gene matches. This CDR3 is 15 amino acids long. CDR1 is MNHNS, CDR2 SASEGT, per germline. The CDR3 reads CASSWIPGQGEFEYF. CDR3 DNA: TGTGCCAGCAGCTGGATTCCGGGACAGGGGGAATTTGAGTACTTC.

This clonotype was picked up many times. The rearrangement uses TRBV6-5 and TRBJ2-7, with 9 bases matching TRBD2. Germline assignment: CDR1 MNHEY and CDR2 SVGAGI. V trimming: 2 bases; J trimming: 1 base; junction bases outside the gene matches: 3. The CDR3 contains 15 residues. The CDR3 DNA reads TGTGCCAGCAGTTACCTAGCGGGATTATCCTACGAGCAGTACTTC. This encodes CASSYLAGLSYEQYF.

This clonotype was seen ten or more times. The V call is TRBV20-1, the J call TRBJ1-2; a possible D gene is TRBD1 (6 bases). V lost 6 bases and J 1 base, leaving 21 bases between the germline ends. The CDR3 extends over 16 amino acids. CDR1 and CDR2 from the germline V gene are DFQATT and SNEGSKA (reference sequence). CDR3 loop: CSARGGGTRYNYGYTF. CDR3 DNA: TGCAGTGCCCGGGGGGGTGGGACACGTTATAACTATGGCTACACCTTC.

This clonotype was recorded many times. The rearrangement links TRBV5-1 to TRBJ1-5; D not resolved. V shed 3 bases and J shed 5 bases, with 12 bases lying between them. Germline loops: CDR1 SGHRS, CDR2 YFSETQ. The CDR3 extends over 14 amino acids. CDR3 sequence (DNA): TGCGCCAGCAGCTGCCGGGAGTTGGATCAGCCCCAGCATTTT. Protein: CASSCRELDQPQHF.

This clonotype was recorded at least ten times. The junction departs from germline at one end; a sequencing error may be responsible. V is TRBV5-1 and J is TRBJ2-7, with 7 bases fitting TRBD1. The CDR3 consists of 12 residues. CDR1 and CDR2 from the germline V gene are SGHRS and YFSETQ. The CDR3 nucleotides are TGTGCCAGCAGCTCGACAGGGTACGAGCAGTACTTC. Translating gives CASSSTGYEQYF.

This clonotype was recorded many times. The J gene is TRBJ1-1, the V gene TRBV20-1; D ambiguous. Trimming pared 6 bases from V and 6 bases from J, leaving 20 bases between. The CDR3 is 14 amino acids. Germline V gives CDR1 DFQATT, CDR2 SNEGSKA (reference sequence). CDR3 DNA: TGCAGTGCCCCGACCCCCAGGTTGTGGGCTGAAGCTTTCTTT. Protein: CSAPTPRLWAEAFF.

On this clonotype: A read error may explain this, as a much larger clone is one base away. V is TRBV24-1 and J is TRBJ1-2; D is uncertain. This CDR3 has 12 residues. In germline, CDR1 is KGHDR, CDR2 SFDVKD. The DNA for the CDR3 is TGTGCCACCAGTGATTTCGTCGGCGGCTACCCCTTC. Protein: CATSDFVGGYPF.

This clonotype has a handful of counts. V usage is TRBV20-1 and J usage is TRBJ2-1; 14 positions match TRBD2. The CDR3 runs 15 residues. Germline assignment: CDR1 DFQATT and CDR2 SNEGSKA (reference sequence). Trimming cost V 0 bases and J 8 bases; bases outside gene matches: 3. The CDR3 DNA is TGCAGTGCTAGAGAGGGACTAGCGGGAGTGCATGAGCAGTTCTTC. Its protein is CSAREGLAGVHEQFF.